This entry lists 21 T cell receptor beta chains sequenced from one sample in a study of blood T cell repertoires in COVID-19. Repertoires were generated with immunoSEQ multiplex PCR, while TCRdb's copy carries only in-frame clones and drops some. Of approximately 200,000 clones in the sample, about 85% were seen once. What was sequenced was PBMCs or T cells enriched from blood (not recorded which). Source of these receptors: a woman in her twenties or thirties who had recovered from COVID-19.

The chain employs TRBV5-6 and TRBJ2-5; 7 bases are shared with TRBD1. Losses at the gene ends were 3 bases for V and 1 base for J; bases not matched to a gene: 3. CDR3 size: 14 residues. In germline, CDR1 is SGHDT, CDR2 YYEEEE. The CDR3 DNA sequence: TGTGCCAGCAGCTCCGGGACAGCCCAAGAGACCCAGTACTTC. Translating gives CASSSGTAQETQYF.

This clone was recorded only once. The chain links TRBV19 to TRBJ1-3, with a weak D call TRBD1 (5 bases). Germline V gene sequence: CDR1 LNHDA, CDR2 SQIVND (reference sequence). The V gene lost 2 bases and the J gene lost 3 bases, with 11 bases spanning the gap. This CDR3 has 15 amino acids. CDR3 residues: CASSIIGGDGNTIYF. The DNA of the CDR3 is TGTGCCAGTAGTATAATTGGAGGGGATGGAAACACCATATATTTT.

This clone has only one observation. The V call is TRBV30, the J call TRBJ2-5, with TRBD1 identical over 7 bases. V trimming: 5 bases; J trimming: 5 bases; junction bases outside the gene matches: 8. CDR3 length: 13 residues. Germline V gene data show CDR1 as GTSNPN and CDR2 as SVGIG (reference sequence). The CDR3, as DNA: TGTGCCTGGGCACAGGGGATGACGGAGACCCAGTACTTC. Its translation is CAWAQGMTETQYF.

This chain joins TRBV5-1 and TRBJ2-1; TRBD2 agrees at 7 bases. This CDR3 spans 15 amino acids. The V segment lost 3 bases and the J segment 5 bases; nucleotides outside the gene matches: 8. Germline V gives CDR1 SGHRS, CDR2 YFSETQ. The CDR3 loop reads CASSWDYRKDNEQFF. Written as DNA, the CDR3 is TGCGCCAGCAGCTGGGACTACCGGAAAGACAATGAGCAGTTCTTC. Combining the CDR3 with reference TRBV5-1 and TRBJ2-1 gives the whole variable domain KAGVTQTPRYLIKTRGQQVTLSCSPISGHRSVSWYQQTPGQGLQFLFEYFSETQRNKGNFPGRFSGRQFSNSRSEMNVSTLELGDSALYLCASSWDYRKDNEQFFGPGTRLTVL.

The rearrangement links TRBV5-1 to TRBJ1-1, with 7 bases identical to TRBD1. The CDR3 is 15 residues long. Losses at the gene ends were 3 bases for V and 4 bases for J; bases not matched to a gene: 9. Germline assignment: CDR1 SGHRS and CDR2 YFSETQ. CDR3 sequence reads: CASSSEPTGVTEAFF. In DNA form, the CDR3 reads TGCGCCAGCAGCTCCGAACCAACAGGGGTCACTGAAGCTTTCTTT.

This CDR3 is CAGLAASYNEQFF. Written as DNA, the CDR3 is TGTGCCGGACTAGCGGCCTCCTACAATGAGCAGTTCTTC. The chain recombines TRBV7-9 with TRBJ2-1, with 10 bases that match TRBD2. Germline lookup yields CDR1 SEHNR and CDR2 FQNEAQ (reference sequence). CDR3 size: 13 residues. Germline trimming cut 11 bases from V and 0 bases from J; bases unmatched to any gene: 1.

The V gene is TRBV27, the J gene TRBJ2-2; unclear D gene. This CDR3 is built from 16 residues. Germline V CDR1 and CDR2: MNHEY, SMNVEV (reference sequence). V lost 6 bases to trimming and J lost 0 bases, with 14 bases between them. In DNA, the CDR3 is TGTGCCAGCAGGACCGCAGACAACGCGAACACCGGGGAGCTGTTTTTT. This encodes CASRTADNANTGELFF.

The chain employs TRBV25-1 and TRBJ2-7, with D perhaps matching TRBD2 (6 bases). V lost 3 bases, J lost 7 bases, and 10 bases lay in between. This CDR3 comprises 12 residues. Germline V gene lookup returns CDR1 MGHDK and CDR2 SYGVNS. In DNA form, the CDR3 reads TGTGCCAGCAGTGATGGAGGGAGGGAGCAGTACTTC. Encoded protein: CASSDGGREQYF.

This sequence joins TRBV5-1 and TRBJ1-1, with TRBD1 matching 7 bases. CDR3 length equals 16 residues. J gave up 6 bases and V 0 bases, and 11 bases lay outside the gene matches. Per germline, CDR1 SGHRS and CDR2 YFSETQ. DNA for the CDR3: TGCGCCAGCAGCTTGGCAGAGACAGGGCCCGTCGCTGAAGCTTTCTTT. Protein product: CASSLAETGPVAEAFF.

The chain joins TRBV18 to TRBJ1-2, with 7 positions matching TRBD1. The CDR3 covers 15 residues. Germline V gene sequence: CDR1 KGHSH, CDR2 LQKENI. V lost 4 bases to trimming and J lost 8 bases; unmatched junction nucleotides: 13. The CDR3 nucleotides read TGTGCCAGCTCACTATCGACAGGGACGGTCCAAGGCTACACCTTC. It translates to CASSLSTGTVQGYTF.

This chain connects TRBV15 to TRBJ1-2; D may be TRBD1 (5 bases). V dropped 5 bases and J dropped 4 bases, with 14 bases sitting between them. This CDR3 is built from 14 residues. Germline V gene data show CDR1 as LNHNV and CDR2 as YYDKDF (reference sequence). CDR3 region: CATSPERQPYGYTF. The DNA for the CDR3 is TGTGCCACCAGCCCCGAACGACAGCCCTATGGCTACACCTTC.

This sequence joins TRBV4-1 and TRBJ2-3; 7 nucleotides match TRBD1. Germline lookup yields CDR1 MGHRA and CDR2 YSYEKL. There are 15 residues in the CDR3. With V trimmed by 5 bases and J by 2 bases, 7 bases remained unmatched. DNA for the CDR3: TGCGCCAGCAGCACCCGGGACAGCTTCACAGATACGCAGTATTTT. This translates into CASSTRDSFTDTQYF.

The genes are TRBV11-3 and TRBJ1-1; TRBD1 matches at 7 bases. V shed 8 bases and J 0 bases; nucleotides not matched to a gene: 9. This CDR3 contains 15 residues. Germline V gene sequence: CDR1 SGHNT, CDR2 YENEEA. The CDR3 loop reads CASQGGLGMNTEAFF. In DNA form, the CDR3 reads TGTGCCAGCCAGGGGGGATTGGGCATGAACACTGAAGCTTTCTTT.

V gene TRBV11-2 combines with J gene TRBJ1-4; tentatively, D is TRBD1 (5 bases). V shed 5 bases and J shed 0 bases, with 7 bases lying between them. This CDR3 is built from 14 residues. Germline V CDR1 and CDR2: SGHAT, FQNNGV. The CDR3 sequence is CASSQTATNEKLFF. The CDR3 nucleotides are TGTGCCAGCAGCCAGACAGCAACTAATGAAAAACTGTTTTTT.

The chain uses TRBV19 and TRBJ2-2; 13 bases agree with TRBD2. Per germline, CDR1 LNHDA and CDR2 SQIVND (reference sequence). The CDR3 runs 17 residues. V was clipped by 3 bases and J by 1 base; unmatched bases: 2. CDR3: CASSIGLAGENTGELFF. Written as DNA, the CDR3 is TGTGCCAGTAGTATCGGACTAGCGGGAGAGAACACCGGGGAGCTGTTTTTT.

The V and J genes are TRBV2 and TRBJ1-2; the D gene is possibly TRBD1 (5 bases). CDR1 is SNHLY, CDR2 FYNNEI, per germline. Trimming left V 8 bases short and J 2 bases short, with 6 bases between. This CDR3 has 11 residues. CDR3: CASGGNYGYTF. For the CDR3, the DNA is TGTGCCAGCGGGGGGAACTATGGCTACACCTTC.

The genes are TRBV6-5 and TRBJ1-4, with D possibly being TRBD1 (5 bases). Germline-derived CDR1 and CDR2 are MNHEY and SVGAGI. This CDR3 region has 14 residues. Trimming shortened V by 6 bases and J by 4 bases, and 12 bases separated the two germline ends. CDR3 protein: CASRPEGLNEKLFF. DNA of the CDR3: TGTGCCAGCAGGCCAGAGGGACTTAATGAAAAACTGTTTTTT.

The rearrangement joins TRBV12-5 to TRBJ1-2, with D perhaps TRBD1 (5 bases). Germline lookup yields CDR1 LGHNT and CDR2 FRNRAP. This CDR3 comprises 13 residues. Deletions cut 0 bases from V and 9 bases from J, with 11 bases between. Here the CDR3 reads CASGLVRGASYTF. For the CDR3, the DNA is TGTGCTAGTGGTTTGGTACGCGGGGCGAGCTACACCTTC.

CDR3 residues: CASSYHRGYNSPLHF. The CDR3 coding sequence is TGTGCCAGCAGTTACCACAGGGGGTATAATTCACCCCTCCACTTT. The rearrangement uses TRBV6-5 and TRBJ1-6, with 8 bases identical to TRBD1. The germline CDR1 and CDR2 sequences are MNHEY and SVGAGI. CDR3 length: 15 residues. V lost 2 bases and J lost 4; bases outside the gene matches: 1.

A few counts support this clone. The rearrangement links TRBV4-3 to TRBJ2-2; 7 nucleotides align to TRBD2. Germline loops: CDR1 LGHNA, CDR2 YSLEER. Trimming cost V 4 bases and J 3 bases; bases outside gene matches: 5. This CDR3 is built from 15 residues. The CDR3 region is CASSLRGDDTGELFF. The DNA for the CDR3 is TGCGCCAGCAGCCTCCGGGGGGACGACACCGGGGAGCTGTTTTTT.

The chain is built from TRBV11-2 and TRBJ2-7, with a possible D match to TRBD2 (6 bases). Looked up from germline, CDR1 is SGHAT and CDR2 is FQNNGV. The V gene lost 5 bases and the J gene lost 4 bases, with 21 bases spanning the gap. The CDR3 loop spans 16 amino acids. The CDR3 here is CASSTSRERRGYEQYF. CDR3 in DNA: TGTGCCAGCAGCACCTCCAGGGAGAGGAGGGGATACGAGCAGTACTTC.